This TCR beta chain was found in a study of T cell responses to AZD1222 COVID-19 vaccine. Study context: Pooling was applied to second doses at about 4 or about 12 weeks.

As concerns this clone: The antigen is unknown.

Germline-derived CDR1 and CDR2 are LNHDA and SQIVND (reference sequence). The V and J ends lost 4 bases and 2 bases respectively, with 13 bases between them. The CDR3 spans 15 residues. Findings of the study overall: Spike-specific TCR breadth and depth grew following two AZD1222 doses.

Profiling relied on immunoSEQ multiplex PCR, and the TCRdb table lists in-frame clones only, not all of them. The sample shows more than 250,000 clones, 85% to 95% of them seen only once. The receptor was derived from an adult in good health. The V and J genes are TRBV19 and TRBJ2-3; D might be TRBD2 (5 bases). Sequenced material: peripheral blood, taken on day 0 of AZD1222 vaccination. The CDR3 bases are TGTGCCAGTAGTAGAGGCCCTAGCCCCACAGATACGCAGTATTTT. Translation: CASSRGPSPTDTQYF.